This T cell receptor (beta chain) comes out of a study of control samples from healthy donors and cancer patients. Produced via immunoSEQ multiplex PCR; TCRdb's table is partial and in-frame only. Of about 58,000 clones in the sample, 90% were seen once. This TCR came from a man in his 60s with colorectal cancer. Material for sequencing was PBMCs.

DNA of the CDR3: TGTGCCTGGAGTGACCTACACCTCAGGGTTTCTTCTGGAAACACCATATATTTT. It yields the protein CAWSDLHLRVSSGNTIYF. V usage is TRBV30 and J usage is TRBJ1-3, with D possibly being TRBD1 (5 bases). Trimming left V 1 base short and J 1 base short, with 20 bases between. From germline, CDR1 is GTSNPN and CDR2 SVGIG (reference sequence). CDR3 size: 18 residues.